This entry concerns a single T cell receptor (beta chain). This sample is drawn from a study of blood T cell repertoires in COVID-19. The protocol was immunoSEQ multiplex PCR, while the TCRdb copy is restricted to in-frame clones and leaves out a portion. The sample shows approximately 350,000 clones, 87% of them seen only once. With 6 bases removed from V and 4 bases from J, the gap between germline ends came to 13 bases. CDR3 length: 14 amino acids. Germline values: CDR1 MNHEY, CDR2 SMNVEV (reference sequence). This sequence originates from a woman aged 30 to 39 who had recovered from COVID-19. Input material: PBMCs or T cells enriched from blood (not recorded which). The chain carries TRBV27 and TRBJ1-5; D may be TRBD1 (5 bases). The CDR3 nucleotides read TGTGCCAGCAGCTCTCAGGGAAAGAATCAGCCCCAGCATTTT. This gives the protein CASSSQGKNQPQHF.